One sample yielded the 14 T cell receptor beta chains listed below, sequenced in a study of blood T cell repertoires in COVID-19. Profiling relied on immunoSEQ multiplex PCR, and the TCRdb table lists in-frame clones only, not all of them. The sample carries some 180,000 clones, around 76% recorded once. Material for sequencing was peripheral blood. These receptors came from a woman between 50 and 59 years old with active or convalescent COVID-19.

The chain couples TRBV11-2 to TRBJ1-2; 8 bases match TRBD1. Germline V CDR1 and CDR2: SGHAT, FQNNGV. CDR3 size: 15 residues. After removal of 4 bases from V and 7 bases from J, the junction contained 11 bases not matched to a gene. The CDR3, as DNA: TGTGCCAGCAGCTCCGGACAGGGAATTGCTAGTGGCTACACCTTC. This codes for CASSSGQGIASGYTF.

This clone occurred a few times. The chain employs TRBV28 and TRBJ2-7; TRBD2 might be the D (6 bases). The CDR3 is 16 amino acids. From germline, CDR1 is MDHEN and CDR2 SYDVKM. V gave up 6 bases and J gave up 2 bases, with 20 bases separating them. CDR3 sequence (DNA): TGTGCCAGCAGAGACCAGCCGGGACTGATTACCTACGAGCAGTACTTC. This translates into CASRDQPGLITYEQYF.

The chain carries TRBV24-1 and TRBJ1-3; D is possibly TRBD1 (6 bases). The CDR3 is 14 residues long. Trimming took off 7 bases at V and 3 bases at J, with 12 bases between the two ends. Germline V gives CDR1 KGHDR, CDR2 SFDVKD. Written as DNA, the CDR3 is TGTGCCACCAGCTGGGGGGGCCTTGGAAACACCATATATTTT. Amino acid sequence: CATSWGGLGNTIYF.

This chain joins TRBV2 and TRBJ2-1; TRBD2 matches at 12 bases. Germline trimming cut 6 bases from V and 4 bases from J; bases unmatched to any gene: 4. Germline V gene sequence: CDR1 SNHLY, CDR2 FYNNEI. The CDR3 has 15 amino acids. CDR3 sequence (DNA): TGTGCCAGCAGGGCGGGACTAGCGGGTTACAATGAGCAGTTCTTC. Translation: CASRAGLAGYNEQFF.

This clone was seen only once. The chain recombines TRBV2 with TRBJ1-1, with 8 bases that match TRBD1. Germline V gene sequence: CDR1 SNHLY, CDR2 FYNNEI. After removal of 5 bases from V and 4 bases from J, the junction contained 6 bases not matched to a gene. The CDR3 length is 14 residues. The CDR3 loop reads CASSLRQGPTEAFF. The CDR3 DNA is TGTGCCAGCAGTCTTAGACAGGGGCCCACTGAAGCTTTCTTT.

The CDR3 DNA sequence: TGTGCCAGCAGGGGGGACAGGTTGAACACTGAAGCTTTCTTT. This sequence encodes CASRGDRLNTEAFF. The chain joins TRBV2 to TRBJ1-1, with 8 positions matching TRBD1. This CDR3 region has 14 residues. J lost 0 bases, V lost 6 bases, and 3 bases had no gene match. Germline values: CDR1 SNHLY, CDR2 FYNNEI. The full variable domain, with the rest looked up from reference TRBV2 and TRBJ1-1, is EPEVTQTPSHQVTQMGQEVILRCVPISNHLYFYWYRQILGQKVEFLVSFYNNEISEKSEIFDDQFSVERPDGSNFTLKIRSTKLEDSAMYFCASRGDRLNTEAFFGQGTRLTVV.

This rearrangement joins TRBV7-9 to TRBJ2-2; perhaps TRBD2 as D (6 bases). The CDR3 has 14 residues. Per the germline V gene, CDR1 is SEHNR and CDR2 is FQNEAQ (reference sequence). V was clipped by 7 bases and J by 0 bases, with 9 bases between them. CDR3 protein: CASIGGPNTGELFF. The CDR3 DNA follows: TGTGCCAGCATCGGAGGGCCGAACACCGGGGAGCTGTTTTTT.

The V gene is TRBV28, the J gene TRBJ1-2, with 8 positions matching TRBD1. Losses at the gene ends were 6 bases for V and 3 bases for J; bases not matched to a gene: 6. Per the germline V gene, CDR1 is MDHEN and CDR2 is SYDVKM. The CDR3 contains 14 residues. CDR3 in amino acids: CASRGQGTHYGYTF. DNA for the CDR3: TGTGCCAGCAGAGGACAGGGTACCCACTATGGCTACACCTTC.

The chain recombines TRBV7-2 with TRBJ2-1; TRBD2 matches at 9 bases. From germline, CDR1 is SGHTA and CDR2 FQGNSA. The CDR3 sequence is 18 residues long. The V and J ends lost 1 base and 5 bases, in that order; junction bases with no gene match: 12. The CDR3 DNA follows: TGTGCCAGCAGCTTAGTCTCGTTTGCGGGGGGGCCCGACAATGAGCAGTTCTTC. Amino acids: CASSLVSFAGGPDNEQFF. Full variable domain (outside the CDR3, taken from reference TRBV7-2 and TRBJ2-1): GAGVSQSPSNKVTEKGKDVELRCDPISGHTALYWYRQSLGQGLEFLIYFQGNSAPDKSGLPSDRFSAERTGGSVSTLTIQRTQQEDSAVYLCASSLVSFAGGPDNEQFFGPGTRLTVL.

Written as DNA, the CDR3 is TGTGCCAGCAGGAGGGTGGGAGCCCTCTACAATGAGCAGTTCTTC. Protein product: CASRRVGALYNEQFF. The chain recombines TRBV6-5 with TRBJ2-1; D is perhaps TRBD2 (5 bases). CDR1 and CDR2 from the germline V gene are MNHEY and SVGAGI. CDR3 size: 15 residues. V was clipped by 6 bases and J by 3 bases, with 15 bases between them.

The chain couples TRBV7-2 to TRBJ1-5; D gene unclear. Germline V gene data show CDR1 as SGHTA and CDR2 as FQGNSA. Trimming shortened V by 1 base and J by 0 bases, and 4 bases separated the two germline ends. The CDR3 runs 14 residues. The CDR3 sequence: CASSLVLSNQPQHF. As DNA, the CDR3 is TGTGCCAGCAGCTTAGTTCTTAGCAATCAGCCCCAGCATTTT. Drawing the rest from reference TRBV7-2 and TRBJ1-5, the complete variable domain is GAGVSQSPSNKVTEKGKDVELRCDPISGHTALYWYRQSLGQGLEFLIYFQGNSAPDKSGLPSDRFSAERTGGSVSTLTIQRTQQEDSAVYLCASSLVLSNQPQHFGDGTRLSIL.

The chain joins TRBV3-1 (or the pseudogene TRBV3-2) to TRBJ1-1, with D possibly TRBD1 on 6 matching bases. V lost 4 bases and J lost 1, with 7 bases in between. This CDR3 is built from 13 residues. Germline loops: CDR1 LGHDT, CDR2 YNNKEL (reference sequence). The DNA for the CDR3 is TGTGCCAGCAGCCGACAGGAGAACACTGAAGCTTTCTTT. This codes for CASSRQENTEAFF.

V gene TRBV29-1 combines with J gene TRBJ2-1; D is perhaps TRBD1 (6 bases). CDR1 SQVTM and CDR2 ANQGSEA come from the germline V gene. Trimming stripped 7 bases from V and 7 bases from J, with 17 bases between. The CDR3 runs to 13 residues. The CDR3 region has the DNA TGCAGCGCTGTGTTGGGACAAGCGAATGAGCAGTTCTTC. This gives the protein CSAVLGQANEQFF.

The chain has TRBV28 and TRBJ1-4; TRBD1 matches at 8 bases. The CDR3 has 16 amino acids. Germline assignment: CDR1 MDHEN and CDR2 SYDVKM. V lost 5 bases, J lost 3 bases, and 8 bases stayed unmatched. DNA of the CDR3: TGTGCCAGCAGTGGCAGACCAGGGGGCCCTAATGAAAAACTGTTTTTT. Its translation: CASSGRPGGPNEKLFF.